This T cell receptor (beta chain) was retrieved from a study of Graves' ophthalmopathy and Graves' hyperthyroidism. Study overall: Stable hyperthyroidism was defined by absence of ophthalmopathy within 18 months of follow-up.

Overall study findings and caveats: Most expanded clonotypes from thyroid (those above 0.001 frequency) were also found in blood. Sensitivity of around 88% and specificity of less than 82% were achieved when a 13-signature model separated ophthalmopathy from stable hyperthyroidism.

TCR beta CDR3 amplification used RNA transcripts. After a first-round RT-PCR with HTBI primers, a second-round multiplex PCR was run. TCRdb used MiXCR to reprocess the multiplex PCR reads, holding one entry per CDR3 protein. Here the sample spans about 1.2 million distinct CDR3 sequences, about two fifths being singletons. The CDR3 spans 16 residues. CDR1 is MGHDK, CDR2 SYGVNS, per germline. The V and J ends lost 6 bases and 3 bases respectively, with 17 bases between them. As regards this clonotype: Its antigen remains unidentified.

The receptor was derived from an adult man with Graves' hyperthyroidism. The V and J genes are TRBV25-1 and TRBJ2-2; D uncertain. Sequencing used peripheral blood or thyroid tissue (not recorded which). The CDR3 loop reads CASSVLFRADTGELFF. CDR3 DNA: TGTGCCAGCAGCGTTTTGTTTCGGGCCGACACCGGGGAGCTGTTTTTT.